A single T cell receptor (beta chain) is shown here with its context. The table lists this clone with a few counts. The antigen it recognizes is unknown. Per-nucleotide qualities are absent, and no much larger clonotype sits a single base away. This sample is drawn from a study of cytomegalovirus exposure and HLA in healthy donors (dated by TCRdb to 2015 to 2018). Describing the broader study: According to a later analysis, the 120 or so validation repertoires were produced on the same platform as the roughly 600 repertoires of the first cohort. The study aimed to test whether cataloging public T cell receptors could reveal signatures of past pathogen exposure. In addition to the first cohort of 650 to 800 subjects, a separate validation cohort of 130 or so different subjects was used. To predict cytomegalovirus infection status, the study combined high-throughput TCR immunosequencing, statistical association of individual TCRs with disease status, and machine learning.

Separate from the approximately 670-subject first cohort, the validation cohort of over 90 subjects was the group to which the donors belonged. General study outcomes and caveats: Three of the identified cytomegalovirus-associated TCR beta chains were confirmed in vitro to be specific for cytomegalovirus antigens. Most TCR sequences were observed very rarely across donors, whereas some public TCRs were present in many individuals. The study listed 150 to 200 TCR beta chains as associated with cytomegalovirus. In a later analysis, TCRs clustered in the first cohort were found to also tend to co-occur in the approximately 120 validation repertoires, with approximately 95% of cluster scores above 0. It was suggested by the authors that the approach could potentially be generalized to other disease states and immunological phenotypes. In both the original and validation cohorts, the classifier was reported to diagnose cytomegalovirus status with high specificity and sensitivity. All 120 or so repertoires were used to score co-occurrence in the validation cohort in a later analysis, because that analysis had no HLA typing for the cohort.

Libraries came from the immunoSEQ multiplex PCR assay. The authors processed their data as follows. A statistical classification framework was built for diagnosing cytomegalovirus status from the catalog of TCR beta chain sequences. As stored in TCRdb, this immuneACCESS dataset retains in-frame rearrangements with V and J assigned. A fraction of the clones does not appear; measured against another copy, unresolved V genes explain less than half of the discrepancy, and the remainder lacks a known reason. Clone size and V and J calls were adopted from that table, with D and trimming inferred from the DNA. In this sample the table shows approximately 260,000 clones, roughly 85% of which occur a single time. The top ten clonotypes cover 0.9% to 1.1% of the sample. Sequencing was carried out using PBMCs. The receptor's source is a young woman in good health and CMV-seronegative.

The CDR3 amino acid sequence is: CSVGAARDQPQHF. The DNA is as follows: TGCAGCGTTGGAGCGGCTCGGGATCAGCCCCAGCATTTT. This chain is built from TRBV29-1 and TRBJ1-5; the D gene is not confidently resolved. V drops 4 bases and J drops 5 bases, leaving 12 bases in between. The CDR3 has 13 amino acids, counting the end cysteine and phenylalanine. Only the CDR3 part of the read is kept: 39 bases, read in frame from the first base. CDR1 and CDR2, looked up from the germline V gene, are SQVTM and ANQGSEA.